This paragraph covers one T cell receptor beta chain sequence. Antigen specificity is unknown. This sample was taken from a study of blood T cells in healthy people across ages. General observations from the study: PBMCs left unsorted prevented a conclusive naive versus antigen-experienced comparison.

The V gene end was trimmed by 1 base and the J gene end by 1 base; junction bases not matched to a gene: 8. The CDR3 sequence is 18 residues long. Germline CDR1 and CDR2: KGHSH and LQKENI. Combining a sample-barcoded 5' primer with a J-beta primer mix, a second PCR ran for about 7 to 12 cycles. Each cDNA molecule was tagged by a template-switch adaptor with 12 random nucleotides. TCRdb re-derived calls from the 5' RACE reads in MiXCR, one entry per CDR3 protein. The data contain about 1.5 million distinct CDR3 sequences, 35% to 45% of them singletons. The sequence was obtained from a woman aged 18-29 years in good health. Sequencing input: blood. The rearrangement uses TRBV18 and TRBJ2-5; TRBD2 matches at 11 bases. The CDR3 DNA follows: TGTGCCAGCTCACCACGGCTAGCGGGAGGTGGGATCCAAGAGACCCAGTACTTC. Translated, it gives CASSPRLAGGGIQETQYF.